This T cell receptor beta chain derives from a study of blood T cells in healthy people across ages. The CDR3 contains 14 residues. V dropped 4 bases and J dropped 7; count of bases not matched to a gene: 8. Germline V gene lookup returns CDR1 MNHNY and CDR2 SVGAGI (reference sequence). Then a second PCR, running about 6 to 12 cycles, was carried out with a sample-barcoded 5' primer and a J-beta primer mix. TCRdb re-derived calls from the 5' RACE reads in MiXCR, one entry per CDR3 protein. The sample includes more than 750,000 distinct CDR3 sequences, roughly 29% of them seen just once. These same records also appear under a second study, on T cells of mothers and their children.

The TCR was taken from a woman between 35 and 50 years old in good health. The sequencing input was blood. V gene TRBV6-6 combines with J gene TRBJ2-3, with 7 nucleotides matching TRBD2. CDR3 sequence reads: CASSLERGRNTQYF. Here the CDR3 DNA reads TGTGCCAGCAGTTTGGAGCGGGGTCGGAATACGCAGTATTTT.